One sample yielded the 4 T cell receptor beta chains listed below, sequenced in a study of T-cell reconstitution after alpha-beta-depleted transplantation in children. Unique molecular identifiers were incorporated into the prepared TCRbeta library. TCRdb reprocessed the PCR reads via MiXCR and lists one record per CDR3 protein. This sample carries around 960,000 distinct CDR3 sequences, about 29% of them seen once, and the ten largest clones take over 25%. Sequencing was performed on PBMCs, mostly from graft donor cells, taken 360 days after TCRalphabeta/CD19-depleted stem cell transplant. These receptors were taken from a boy in the first two years of life who had a stem cell transplant for SCID, so the T cells may come from the graft donor.

The chain recombines TRBV25-1 with TRBJ2-1, with 12 positions matching TRBD2. The length of the CDR3 is 14 residues. Germline V gene sequence: CDR1 MGHDK, CDR2 SYGVNS. V lost 8 bases, J lost 7 bases, and 6 bases stayed unmatched. CDR3 nucleotide sequence: TGTGCCAGCGGAGGGGGACTAGCGGGTAATGAGCAGTTCTTC. Amino acids: CASGGGLAGNEQFF.

V gene TRBV20-1 combines with J gene TRBJ2-7; tentatively, D is TRBD1 or TRBD2 (5 bases each). This CDR3 is built from 14 residues. CDR1 DFQATT and CDR2 SNEGSKA come from the germline V gene (reference sequence). With 3 bases removed from V and 0 bases from J, the gap between germline ends came to 12 bases. This CDR3 is CSASGAGTSYEQYF. The CDR3 nucleotides are TGCAGTGCTAGTGGGGCAGGGACCTCCTACGAGCAGTACTTC.

This clonotype turned up a few times. This chain connects TRBV5-1 to TRBJ1-1, with a tentative D call TRBD1 (6 bases). Germline assignment: CDR1 SGHRS and CDR2 YFSETQ. The CDR3 is 15 residues long. Deletions cut 7 bases from V and 0 bases from J, with 16 bases between. The CDR3 reads CASVGVGAMNTEAFF. In DNA form, the CDR3 reads TGCGCCAGCGTGGGTGTGGGGGCCATGAACACTGAAGCTTTCTTT.

This chain joins TRBV18 and TRBJ1-4; unclear D gene. The germline CDR1 and CDR2 sequences are KGHSH and LQKENI. Trimming took off 2 bases at V and 10 bases at J, with 8 bases between the two ends. This CDR3 comprises 12 residues. In DNA, the CDR3 is TGTGCCAGCTCACCAGGGCTGGGAAAACTGTTTTTT. Protein product: CASSPGLGKLFF.